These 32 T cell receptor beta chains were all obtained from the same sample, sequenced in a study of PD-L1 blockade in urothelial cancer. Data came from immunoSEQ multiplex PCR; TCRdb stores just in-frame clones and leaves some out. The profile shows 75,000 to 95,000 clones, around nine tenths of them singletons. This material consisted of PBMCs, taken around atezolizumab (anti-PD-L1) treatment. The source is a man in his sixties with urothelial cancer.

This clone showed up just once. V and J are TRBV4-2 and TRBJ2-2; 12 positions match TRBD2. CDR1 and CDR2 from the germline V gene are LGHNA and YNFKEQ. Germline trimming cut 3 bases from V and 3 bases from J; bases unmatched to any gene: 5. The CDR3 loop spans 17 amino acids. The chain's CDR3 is CASSQATSGGYTGELFF. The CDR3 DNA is TGTGCCAGCAGCCAGGCCACTAGCGGGGGGTACACCGGGGAGCTGTTTTTT.

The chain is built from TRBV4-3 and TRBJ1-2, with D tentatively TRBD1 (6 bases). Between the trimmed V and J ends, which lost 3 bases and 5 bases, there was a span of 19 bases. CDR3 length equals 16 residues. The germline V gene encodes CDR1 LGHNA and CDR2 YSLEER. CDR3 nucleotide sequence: TGCGCCAGCAGCCAGCGAGAAAACAGGGCAAGATATGGCTACACCTTC. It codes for CASSQRENRARYGYTF.

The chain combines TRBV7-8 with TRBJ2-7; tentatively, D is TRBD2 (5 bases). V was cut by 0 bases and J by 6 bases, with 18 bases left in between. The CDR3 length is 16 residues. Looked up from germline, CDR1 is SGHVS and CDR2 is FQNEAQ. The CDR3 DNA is TGTGCCAGCAGCTTAGCCATCGGCCACCAAGAGGGCGAGCAGTACTTC. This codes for CASSLAIGHQEGEQYF. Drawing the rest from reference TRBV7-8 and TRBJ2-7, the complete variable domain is GAGVSQSPRYKVAKRGQDVALRCDPISGHVSLFWYQQALGQGPEFLTYFQNEAQLDKSGLPSDRFFAERPEGSVSTLKIQRTQQEDSAVYLCASSLAIGHQEGEQYFGPGTRLTVT.

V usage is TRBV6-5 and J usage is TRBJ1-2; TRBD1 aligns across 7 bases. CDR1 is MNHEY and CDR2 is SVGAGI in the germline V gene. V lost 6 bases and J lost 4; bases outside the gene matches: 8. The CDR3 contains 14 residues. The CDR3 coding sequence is TGTGCCAGCAGCTCAAAGGGACAGAGCTATGGCTACACCTTC. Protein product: CASSSKGQSYGYTF.

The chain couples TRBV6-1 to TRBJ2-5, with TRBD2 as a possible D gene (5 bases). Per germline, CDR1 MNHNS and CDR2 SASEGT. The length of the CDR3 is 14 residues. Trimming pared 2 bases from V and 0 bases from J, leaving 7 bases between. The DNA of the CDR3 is TGTGCCAGCAGTGAAAGAGGGTACCAAGAGACCCAGTACTTC. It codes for CASSERGYQETQYF.

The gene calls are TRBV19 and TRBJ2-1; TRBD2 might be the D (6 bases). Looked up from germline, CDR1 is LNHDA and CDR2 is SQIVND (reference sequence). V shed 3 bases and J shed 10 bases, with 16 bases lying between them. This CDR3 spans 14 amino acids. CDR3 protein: CASSIGVIGGEQFF. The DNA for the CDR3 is TGTGCCAGTAGTATTGGGGTGATCGGGGGAGAGCAGTTCTTC.

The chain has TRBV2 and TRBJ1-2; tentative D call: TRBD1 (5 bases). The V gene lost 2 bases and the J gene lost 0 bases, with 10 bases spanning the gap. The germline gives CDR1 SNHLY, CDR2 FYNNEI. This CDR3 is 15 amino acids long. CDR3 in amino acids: CASSEQGKANYGYTF. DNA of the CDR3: TGTGCCAGCAGTGAACAGGGTAAAGCTAACTATGGCTACACCTTC.

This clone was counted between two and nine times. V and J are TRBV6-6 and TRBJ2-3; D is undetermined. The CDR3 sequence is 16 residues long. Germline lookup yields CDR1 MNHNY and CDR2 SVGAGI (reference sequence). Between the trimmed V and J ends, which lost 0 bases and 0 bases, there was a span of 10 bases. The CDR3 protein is CASSYSLTESTDTQYF. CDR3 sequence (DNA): TGTGCCAGCAGTTACTCTCTCACTGAAAGCACAGATACGCAGTATTTT.

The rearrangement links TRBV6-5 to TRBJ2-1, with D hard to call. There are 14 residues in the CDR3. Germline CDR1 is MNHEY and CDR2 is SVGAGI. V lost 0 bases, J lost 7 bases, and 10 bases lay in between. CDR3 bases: TGTGCCAGCAGTTACTCGAGTCCCGGGAATGAGCAGTTCTTC. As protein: CASSYSSPGNEQFF.

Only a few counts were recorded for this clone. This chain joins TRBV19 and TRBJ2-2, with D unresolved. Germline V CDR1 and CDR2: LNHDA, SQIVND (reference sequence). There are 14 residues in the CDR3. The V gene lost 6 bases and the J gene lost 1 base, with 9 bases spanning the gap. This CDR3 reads CASRRFLNTGELFF. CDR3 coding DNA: TGTGCCAGTAGGAGGTTCTTGAACACCGGGGAGCTGTTTTTT.

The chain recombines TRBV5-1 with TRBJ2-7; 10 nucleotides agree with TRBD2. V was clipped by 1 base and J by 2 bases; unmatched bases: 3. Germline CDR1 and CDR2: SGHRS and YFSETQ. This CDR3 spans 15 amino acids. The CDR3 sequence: CASSLPGLAAYEQYF. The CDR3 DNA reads TGCGCCAGCAGCTTGCCCGGACTAGCGGCCTACGAGCAGTACTTC.

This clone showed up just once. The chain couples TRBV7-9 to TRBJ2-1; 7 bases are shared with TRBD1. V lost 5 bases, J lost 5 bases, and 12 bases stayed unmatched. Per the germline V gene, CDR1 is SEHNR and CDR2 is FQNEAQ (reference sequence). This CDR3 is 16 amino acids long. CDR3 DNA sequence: TGTGCCAGCAGCAAGACCGGGACAGAAGTCAACAATGAGCAGTTCTTC. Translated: CASSKTGTEVNNEQFF.

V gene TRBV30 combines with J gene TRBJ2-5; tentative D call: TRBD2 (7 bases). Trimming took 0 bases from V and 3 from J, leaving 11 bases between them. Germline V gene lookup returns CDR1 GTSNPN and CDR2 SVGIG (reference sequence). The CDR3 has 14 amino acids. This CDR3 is CAWSVGGAEETQYF. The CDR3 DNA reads TGTGCCTGGAGTGTAGGGGGGGCGGAAGAGACCCAGTACTTC.

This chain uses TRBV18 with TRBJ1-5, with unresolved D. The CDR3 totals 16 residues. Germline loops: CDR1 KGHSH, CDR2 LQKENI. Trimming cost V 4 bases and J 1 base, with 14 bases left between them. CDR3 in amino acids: CASSLTESSSNQPQHF. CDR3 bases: TGTGCCAGCTCACTCACGGAGAGTTCGAGCAATCAGCCCCAGCATTTT.

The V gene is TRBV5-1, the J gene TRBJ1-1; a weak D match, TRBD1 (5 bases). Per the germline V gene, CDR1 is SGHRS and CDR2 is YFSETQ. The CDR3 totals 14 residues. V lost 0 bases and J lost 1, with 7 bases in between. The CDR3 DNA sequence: TGCGCCAGCAGCTTGGACGGGGGGAACACTGAAGCTTTCTTT. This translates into CASSLDGGNTEAFF. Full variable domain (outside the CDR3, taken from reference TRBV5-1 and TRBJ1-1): KAGVTQTPRYLIKTRGQQVTLSCSPISGHRSVSWYQQTPGQGLQFLFEYFSETQRNKGNFPGRFSGRQFSNSRSEMNVSTLELGDSALYLCASSLDGGNTEAFFGQGTRLTVV.

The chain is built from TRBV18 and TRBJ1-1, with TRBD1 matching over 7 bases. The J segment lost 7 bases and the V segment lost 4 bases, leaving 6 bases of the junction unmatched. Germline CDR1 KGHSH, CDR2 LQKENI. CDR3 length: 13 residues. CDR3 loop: CASSLGQGVEAFF. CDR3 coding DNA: TGTGCCAGCTCACTCGGGCAGGGGGTTGAAGCTTTCTTT.

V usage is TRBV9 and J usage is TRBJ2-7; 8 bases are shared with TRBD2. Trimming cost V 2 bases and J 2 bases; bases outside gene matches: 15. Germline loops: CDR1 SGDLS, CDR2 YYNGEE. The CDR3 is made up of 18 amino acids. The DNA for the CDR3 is TGTGCCAGCAGCGTGGGGGGTGTGTCGGGGGGGGTAACCTACGAGCAGTACTTC. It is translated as CASSVGGVSGGVTYEQYF.

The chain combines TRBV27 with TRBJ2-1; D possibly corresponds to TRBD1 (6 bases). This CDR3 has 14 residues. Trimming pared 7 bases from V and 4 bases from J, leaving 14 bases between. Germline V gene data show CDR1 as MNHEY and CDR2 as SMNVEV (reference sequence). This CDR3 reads CASTHTGSYNEQFF. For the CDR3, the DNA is TGTGCCAGCACCCATACAGGGTCGTACAATGAGCAGTTCTTC.

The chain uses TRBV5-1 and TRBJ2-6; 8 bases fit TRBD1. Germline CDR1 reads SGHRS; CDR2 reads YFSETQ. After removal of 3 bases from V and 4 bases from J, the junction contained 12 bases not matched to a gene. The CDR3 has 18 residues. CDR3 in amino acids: CASSSKPTGGSGANVLTF. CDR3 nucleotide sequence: TGCGCCAGCAGCTCCAAACCCACAGGGGGTTCGGGGGCCAACGTCCTGACTTTC.

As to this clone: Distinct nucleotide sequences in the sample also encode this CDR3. The CDR3 protein is CASSVGGNSPLHF. The CDR3 region has the DNA TGTGCCAGCAGCGTAGGAGGCAACTCACCCCTCCACTTT. The V and J genes are TRBV9 and TRBJ1-6; D remains ambiguous. Germline V gene lookup returns CDR1 SGDLS and CDR2 YYNGEE. The CDR3 totals 13 residues. Trimming cost V 0 bases and J 10 bases, with 8 bases left between them.

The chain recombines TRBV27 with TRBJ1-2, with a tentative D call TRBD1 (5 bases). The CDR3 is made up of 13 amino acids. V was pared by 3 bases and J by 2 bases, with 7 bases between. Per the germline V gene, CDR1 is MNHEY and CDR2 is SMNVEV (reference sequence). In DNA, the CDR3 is TGTGCCAGCAGTTTCGGGGGAAACTATGGCTACACCTTC. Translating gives CASSFGGNYGYTF.

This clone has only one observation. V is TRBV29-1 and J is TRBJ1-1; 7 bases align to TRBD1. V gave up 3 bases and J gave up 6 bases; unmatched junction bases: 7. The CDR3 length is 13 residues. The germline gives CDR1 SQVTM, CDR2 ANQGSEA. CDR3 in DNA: TGCAGCGTTGATCCCCCGGGACAGCCTGAAGCTTTCTTT. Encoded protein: CSVDPPGQPEAFF.

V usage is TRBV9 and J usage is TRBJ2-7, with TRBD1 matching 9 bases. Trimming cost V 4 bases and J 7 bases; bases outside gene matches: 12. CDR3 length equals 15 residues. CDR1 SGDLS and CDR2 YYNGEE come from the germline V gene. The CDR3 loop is CASSPGDRVTGEQYF. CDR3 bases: TGTGCCAGCAGCCCGGGGGACAGGGTAACGGGTGAGCAGTACTTC.

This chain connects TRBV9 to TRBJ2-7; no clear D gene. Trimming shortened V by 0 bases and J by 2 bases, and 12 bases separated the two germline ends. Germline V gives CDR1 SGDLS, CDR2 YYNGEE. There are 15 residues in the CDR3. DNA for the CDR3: TGTGCCAGCAGCGTAGTATCGTCGGGTCCCTACGAGCAGTACTTC. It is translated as CASSVVSSGPYEQYF.

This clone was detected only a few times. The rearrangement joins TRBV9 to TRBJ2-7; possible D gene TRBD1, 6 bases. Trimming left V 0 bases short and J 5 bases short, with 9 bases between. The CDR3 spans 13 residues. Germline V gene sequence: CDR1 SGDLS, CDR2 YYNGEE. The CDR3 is CASSVDRANEQYF. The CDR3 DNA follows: TGTGCCAGCAGCGTAGACAGGGCCAACGAGCAGTACTTC.

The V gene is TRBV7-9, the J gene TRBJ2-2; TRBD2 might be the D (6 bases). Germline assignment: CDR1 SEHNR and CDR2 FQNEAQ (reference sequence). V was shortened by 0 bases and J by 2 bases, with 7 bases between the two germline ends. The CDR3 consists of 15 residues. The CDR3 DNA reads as TGTGCCAGCAGCTTAGCGGGAGGTAACACCGGGGAGCTGTTTTTT. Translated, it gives CASSLAGGNTGELFF.

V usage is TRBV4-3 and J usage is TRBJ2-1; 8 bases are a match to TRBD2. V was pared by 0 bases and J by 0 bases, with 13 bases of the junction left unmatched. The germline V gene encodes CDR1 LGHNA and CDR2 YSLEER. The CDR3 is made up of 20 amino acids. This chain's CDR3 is CASSQDLGTRSLSSYNEQFF. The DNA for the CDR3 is TGCGCCAGCAGCCAAGATTTAGGGACTAGAAGCCTGAGCTCCTACAATGAGCAGTTCTTC.

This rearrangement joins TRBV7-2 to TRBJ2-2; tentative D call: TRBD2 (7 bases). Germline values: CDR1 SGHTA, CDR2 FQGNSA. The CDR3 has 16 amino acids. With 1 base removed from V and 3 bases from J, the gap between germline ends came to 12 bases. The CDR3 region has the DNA TGTGCCAGCAGCTTAGTAGGGGGGAGGGACACCGGGGAGCTGTTTTTT. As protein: CASSLVGGRDTGELFF.

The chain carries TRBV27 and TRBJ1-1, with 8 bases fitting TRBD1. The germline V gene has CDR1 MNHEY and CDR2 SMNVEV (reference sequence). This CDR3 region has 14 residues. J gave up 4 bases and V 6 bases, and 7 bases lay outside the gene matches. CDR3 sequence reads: CASRLSGGFTEAFF. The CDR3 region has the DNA TGTGCCAGCAGACTTTCAGGGGGCTTCACTGAAGCTTTCTTT.

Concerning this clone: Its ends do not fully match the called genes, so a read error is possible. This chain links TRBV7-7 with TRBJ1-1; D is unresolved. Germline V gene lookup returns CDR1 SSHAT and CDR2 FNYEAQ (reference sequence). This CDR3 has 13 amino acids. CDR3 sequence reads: CASSLTLNTEAFF. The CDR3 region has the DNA TGTGCTAGCAGCTTGACATTAAACACTGAAGCTTTCTTT.

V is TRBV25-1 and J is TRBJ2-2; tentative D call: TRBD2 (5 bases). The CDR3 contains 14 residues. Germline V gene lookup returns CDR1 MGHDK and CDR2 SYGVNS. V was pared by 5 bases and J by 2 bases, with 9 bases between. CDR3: CASSFGLNTGELFF. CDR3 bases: TGTGCCAGCAGTTTCGGACTTAACACCGGGGAGCTGTTTTTT.

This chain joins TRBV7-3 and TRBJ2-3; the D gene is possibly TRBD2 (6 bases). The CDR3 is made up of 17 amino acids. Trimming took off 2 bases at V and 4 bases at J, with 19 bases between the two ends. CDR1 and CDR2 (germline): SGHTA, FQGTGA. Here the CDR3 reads CASSLVGVGGVADTQYF. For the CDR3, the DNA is TGTGCCAGCAGCTTAGTAGGCGTCGGGGGAGTGGCAGATACGCAGTATTTT.